A single T cell receptor beta chain is shown here with its context. The clone's antigen remains unknown. No base quality values were provided; no much bigger clone lies one nucleotide off. From the germline V gene (reference sequence), CDR1 is WNHNN and CDR2 is SYGVQD. Measured from the cysteine to the phenylalanine, the CDR3 is 14 residues long. Only the CDR3 DNA stays, 42 bases, in frame from base 1. V loses 4 bases of germline sequence and J loses 10 bases, and the interval between the two ends is 14 bases. The CDR3 regions of human TCRbeta chains were analyzed by immunosequencing. On the authors' methods: TCRs in the repertoires were matched against a reference library of SARS-CoV-2-specific TCRs that had been generated with the MIRA antigen-specificity platform. Breadth was defined as the fraction of unique TCRs that were SARS-CoV-2-associated, and depth was defined as the fraction of total T cells that were SARS-CoV-2-associated. Each spike-specific TCR was assigned to its reactive spike region and to a CD4 or CD8 class using the MIRA data. Log10-transformed breadth and depth values were compared by one-way ANOVA with Sidak's multiple comparisons tests. TCRdb's version of the immuneACCESS table is confined to in-frame rearrangements and falls short of the full clone set. An unresolved V gene accounts for under half of the shortfall where checked; the remainder is of unknown origin. Clone size and V and J calls were adopted from that table, with D and trimming inferred from the DNA. Within this sample are around 80,000 clones, with 86% of them counted one time only. Jointly, the top ten make up about 8.7% of the sample.

The sample originates from a study of T cell responses to AZD1222 COVID-19 vaccine (dated by TCRdb to about 2021). As for the study more broadly: AZD1222 recipients whose second dose came at about 4 weeks and those whose second dose came at about 12 weeks were combined into one group, since spike-specific TCR depth and breadth did not differ between the two schedules. Trial participants were enrolled by age into 18-55, 56-69 and 70-plus year subgroups, with roughly 160, 29 and 62 TCR-sequenced participants respectively. TCR sequencing covered about 230 trial participants: 200 to 220 given two doses of AZD1222 and 26 given two doses of MenACWY control vaccine. The study at large found these results: Participants were mostly white British and included more females than males, and it was suggested by the authors that clonal diversity may have been underestimated. No day 14 peak-response samples were available, so repertoires were characterized only after the peak T cell response. Reportedly, almost half of the unique spike-specific TCRs recognized epitopes lying outside the regions that are mutated in the B.1.351 and B.1.1.7 variants. Conclusions about previously exposed vaccinees are limited because only six or seven AZD1222 recipients were SARS-CoV-2 seropositive at baseline. CD4 TCRs associated with the vaccine covered the entire spike protein, and the dominant responses were in regions 160-218 and 743-854. The 56-69-year group was small, and its depth increase did not reach significance, likely because of low power. Spike-specific TCR breadth and depth rose significantly after two AZD1222 doses compared with day 0 and with MenACWY recipients.

Read against the paper, the sample's time point label means: baseline before first vaccination. Vaccinee samples were obtained from the UK trials COV001 and COV002, which included a single-blind randomized controlled phase 2/3 trial of AZD1222 (ChAdOx1 nCoV-19) in healthy adults. Trial participant PBMC samples were collected at day 0 and day 28 after the second dose for TCRbeta chain sequencing. The source was peripheral blood, collected on day 0 of AZD1222 vaccination. This receptor was taken from an adult in good health. This sequence uses TRBV10-1 and TRBJ1-6, with TRBD1 perhaps the D gene, on 5 matching bases. The CDR3 region: CASSADSFGSPLHF. The DNA is TGCGCCAGCAGTGCAGACAGTTTTGGATCACCCCTCCACTTT.